This T cell receptor beta chain was identified in a study of memory CD4+ T cells and cytomegalovirus serostatus. The method was immunoSEQ multiplex PCR; TCRdb's version includes in-frame clones alone and lacks a portion of them. Of just under 95,000 clones listed, 75% to 90% are singletons. General study findings and limits: Each of 65 to 75 CMV-associated TCRbeta sequences occurred in one to five individuals.

Single viable CD3+CD4+CD8-CD45RO+ cells were sorted as the memory CD4+ T cells. Remarks on this clone: Its target is not known.

The sequenced sample consisted of memory CD4+ T cells from blood. This TCR came from an adult in good health and CMV-seropositive.

Here the CDR3 DNA reads TGTGCCAGCTGGGGACAGGTCCCAAGCGGCTACACCTTC. This codes for CASWGQVPSGYTF. The chain recombines TRBV27 with TRBJ1-2; TRBD1 aligns across 8 bases. The CDR3 has 13 amino acids. Germline V gives CDR1 MNHEY, CDR2 SMNVEV (reference sequence). The V gene end was trimmed by 8 bases and the J gene end by 8 bases; junction bases not matched to a gene: 10.